Listed below are T cell receptor beta chains from one sample, sequenced in a study of blood T cell repertoires in COVID-19. Libraries were prepared by immunoSEQ multiplex PCR; TCRdb keeps only in-frame clonotypes and omits some of them. The top ten clones hold 1% to 1.5% of a sample with 380,000 or so clones, around 90% of them seen once. Sequencing was performed on peripheral blood. The source is a man aged 40-49 years with acute or convalescent COVID-19. CDR3s include the opening cysteine and the closing phenylalanine or tryptophan. D genes are given only for firm matches. Where a row states a size, it is once, few, many or the class of an expanded clone; other rows omit it.

clone size: NA
J gene: TRBJ1-5
V gene: TRBV3-1/TRBV3-2
D gene: NA
CDR3 protein: CASSQGFFGYGQPQHF
CDR3 DNA: TGTGCCAGCAGCCAAGGGTTTTTCGGGTACGGTCAGCCCCAGCATTTT

clone size: NA
J gene: TRBJ1-1
V gene: TRBV19
D gene: TRBD1
CDR3 protein: CASRYPGGLNTEAFF
CDR3 DNA: TGTGCCAGTAGATATCCAGGGGGTTTGAACACTGAAGCTTTCTTT

clone size: NA
J gene: TRBJ1-1
V gene: TRBV3-1/TRBV3-2
D gene: TRBD1
CDR3 protein: CASGRDRGLYTEAFF
CDR3 DNA: TGTGCCAGCGGGAGGGACAGGGGGCTTTACACTGAAGCTTTCTTT

clone size: NA
J gene: TRBJ1-1
V gene: TRBV9
D gene: TRBD1
CDR3 protein: CASSSGGSLSEAFF
CDR3 DNA: TGTGCCAGCAGCTCAGGGGGCTCGCTTTCAGAAGCTTTCTTT

clone size: NA
J gene: TRBJ2-5
V gene: TRBV6-6
D gene: NA
CDR3 protein: CASSYSLGRMATQYF
CDR3 DNA: TGTGCCAGCAGTTACAGTCTGGGGAGGATGGCGACCCAGTACTTC

clone size: NA
J gene: TRBJ1-1
V gene: TRBV12-3/TRBV12-4
D gene: NA
CDR3 protein: CASSFSYEAFF
CDR3 DNA: TGTGCCAGCAGTTTCAGTTATGAAGCTTTCTTT

clone size: few
J gene: TRBJ2-5
V gene: TRBV10-1
D gene: NA
CDR3 protein: CATSGPGRETQYF
CDR3 DNA: TGCGCCACCTCAGGTCCAGGTCGGGAGACCCAGTACTTC

clone size: NA
J gene: TRBJ1-5
V gene: TRBV28
D gene: TRBD1
CDR3 protein: CASSFWGQGRSNQPQHF
CDR3 DNA: TGTGCCAGCAGTTTTTGGGGACAGGGTCGTAGCAATCAGCCCCAGCATTTT

clone size: NA
J gene: TRBJ1-5
V gene: TRBV6-2/TRBV6-3
D gene: NA
CDR3 protein: CASSPQGYQPQHF
CDR3 DNA: TGTGCCAGCAGCCCCCAGGGGTATCAGCCCCAGCATTTT

clone size: NA
J gene: TRBJ2-5
V gene: TRBV2
D gene: NA
CDR3 protein: CASSDEARTILETQYF
CDR3 DNA: TGTGCCAGCAGTGACGAGGCACGCACGATTCTGGAGACCCAGTACTTC

clone size: NA
J gene: TRBJ1-6
V gene: TRBV5-1
D gene: TRBD1
CDR3 protein: CASSGRQGTPLHF
CDR3 DNA: TGCGCCAGCAGCGGAAGACAGGGGACACCCCTCCACTTT

clone size: NA
J gene: TRBJ1-1
V gene: TRBV5-5
D gene: TRBD1
CDR3 protein: CASSLTGGREAFF
CDR3 DNA: TGTGCCAGCAGCCTTACAGGGGGAAGAGAAGCTTTCTTT

clone size: NA
J gene: TRBJ1-4
V gene: TRBV27
D gene: NA
CDR3 protein: CASSPTGLLNEKLFF
CDR3 DNA: TGTGCCAGCAGCCCGACTGGACTACTGAATGAAAAACTGTTTTTT

clone size: NA
J gene: TRBJ2-2
V gene: TRBV5-1
D gene: TRBD1
CDR3 protein: CASNLDGTGYTGELFF
CDR3 DNA: TGCGCCAGCAACTTGGATGGGACAGGGTATACCGGGGAGCTGTTTTTT

clone size: NA
J gene: TRBJ2-6
V gene: TRBV5-1
D gene: NA
CDR3 protein: CASSLTHSRGSGANVLTF
CDR3 DNA: TGCGCCAGCAGCTTGACCCACTCCAGGGGCTCTGGGGCCAACGTCCTGACTTTC

clone size: NA
J gene: TRBJ2-3
V gene: TRBV19
D gene: TRBD2
CDR3 protein: CASNPTSAATDTQYF
CDR3 DNA: TGTGCCAGTAACCCGACTAGCGCAGCCACAGATACGCAGTATTTT

clone size: NA
J gene: TRBJ2-5
V gene: TRBV6-5
D gene: NA
CDR3 protein: CASSSSLSGSQYF
CDR3 DNA: TGTGCCAGCAGTTCCAGTCTCTCCGGGTCCCAGTACTTC

clone size: NA
J gene: TRBJ2-7
V gene: TRBV4-1
D gene: TRBD1
CDR3 protein: CASSQDRTGLSEQYF
CDR3 DNA: TGCGCCAGCAGCCAAGATCGGACAGGGCTAAGCGAGCAGTACTTC

clone size: NA
J gene: TRBJ2-5
V gene: TRBV7-9
D gene: TRBD2
CDR3 protein: CASSPSGRGTQYF
CDR3 DNA: TGTGCCAGCAGTCCTAGCGGGAGGGGGACCCAGTACTTC

clone size: once
J gene: TRBJ2-2
V gene: TRBV11-3
D gene: TRBD1
CDR3 protein: CASSPRGQGGTGELFF
CDR3 DNA: TGTGCCAGCAGCCCCCGGGGACAGGGGGGCACCGGGGAGCTGTTTTTT

clone size: NA
J gene: TRBJ1-2
V gene: TRBV27
D gene: NA
CDR3 protein: CASSLWGGAPNYGYTF
CDR3 DNA: TGTGCCAGCAGTTTATGGGGCGGTGCCCCAAACTATGGCTACACCTTC

clone size: NA
J gene: TRBJ2-5
V gene: TRBV5-1
D gene: NA
CDR3 protein: CASSLGTTIQETQYF
CDR3 DNA: TGCGCCAGCAGCTTGGGGACTACGATTCAAGAGACCCAGTACTTC

clone size: few
J gene: TRBJ1-5
V gene: TRBV5-8
D gene: NA
CDR3 protein: CASSPRWIRGSNQPQHF
CDR3 DNA: TGTGCCAGCAGCCCGAGGTGGATTCGGGGTAGCAATCAGCCCCAGCATTTT

clone size: NA
J gene: TRBJ2-3
V gene: TRBV2
D gene: TRBD2
CDR3 protein: CASSESAGTSDTDTQYF
CDR3 DNA: TGTGCCAGCAGTGAGAGCGCCGGGACTAGCGACACAGATACGCAGTATTTT

clone size: NA
J gene: TRBJ1-2
V gene: TRBV15
D gene: NA
CDR3 protein: CATSRDPRAYGYTF
CDR3 DNA: TGTGCCACCAGCAGAGATCCCAGGGCCTATGGCTACACCTTC

clone size: NA
J gene: TRBJ2-1
V gene: TRBV9
D gene: NA
CDR3 protein: CASSVAGALNEQFF
CDR3 DNA: TGTGCCAGCAGCGTAGCGGGAGCCCTCAATGAGCAGTTCTTC

clone size: NA
J gene: TRBJ1-1
V gene: TRBV15
D gene: NA
CDR3 protein: CATSREVGAFTEAFF
CDR3 DNA: TGTGCCACCAGCAGAGAGGTCGGTGCTTTCACTGAAGCTTTCTTT

clone size: NA
J gene: TRBJ1-1
V gene: TRBV12-3/TRBV12-4
D gene: TRBD1
CDR3 protein: CASRNRGNTEAFF
CDR3 DNA: TGTGCCAGCAGAAACAGGGGTAACACTGAAGCTTTCTTT

clone size: NA
J gene: TRBJ2-1
V gene: TRBV19
D gene: TRBD1
CDR3 protein: CASTPGPGQVLNNEQFF
CDR3 DNA: TGTGCCAGTACCCCAGGCCCGGGACAGGTCCTCAACAATGAGCAGTTCTTC

clone size: NA
J gene: TRBJ1-5
V gene: TRBV27
D gene: TRBD1
CDR3 protein: CASNPTGQVTRIGNQPQHF
CDR3 DNA: TGTGCCAGCAACCCGACGGGACAGGTTACCAGGATCGGCAATCAGCCCCAGCATTTT

clone size: once
J gene: TRBJ2-4
V gene: TRBV19
D gene: TRBD2
CDR3 protein: CASSIGGGAVDIQYF
CDR3 DNA: TGTGCCAGTAGTATCGGCGGGGGGGCGGTCGACATTCAGTACTTC

clone size: NA
J gene: TRBJ2-7
V gene: TRBV28
D gene: TRBD1
CDR3 protein: CASKPVGQAVREQYF
CDR3 DNA: TGTGCCAGCAAACCCGTAGGACAGGCTGTAAGGGAGCAGTACTTC

clone size: NA
J gene: TRBJ1-4
V gene: TRBV19
D gene: NA
CDR3 protein: CASSLQGSNEKLFF
CDR3 DNA: TGTGCCAGTAGCTTACAGGGTTCTAATGAAAAACTGTTTTTT

clone size: NA
J gene: TRBJ2-7
V gene: TRBV13
D gene: TRBD1
CDR3 protein: CASSGGQGNDYEQYF
CDR3 DNA: TGTGCCAGCAGCGGAGGACAGGGGAACGACTACGAGCAGTACTTC

clone size: NA
J gene: TRBJ2-7
V gene: TRBV7-2
D gene: TRBD1
CDR3 protein: CASSQDRASSYEQYF
CDR3 DNA: TGTGCCAGCAGCCAAGACAGGGCAAGCTCCTACGAGCAGTACTTC

clone size: few
J gene: TRBJ1-1
V gene: TRBV30
D gene: TRBD1
CDR3 protein: CAWSKNRGAKNTEAFF
CDR3 DNA: TGTGCCTGGAGTAAAAACAGGGGAGCGAAGAACACTGAAGCTTTCTTT

clone size: NA
J gene: TRBJ2-5
V gene: TRBV10-3
D gene: NA
CDR3 protein: CATAEGETQYF
CDR3 DNA: TGTGCCACGGCGGAGGGAGAGACCCAGTACTTC

clone size: once
J gene: TRBJ1-1
V gene: TRBV10-3
D gene: NA
CDR3 protein: CAISGAARALNTEAFF
CDR3 DNA: TGTGCCATCAGTGGGGCGGCGAGGGCTTTGAACACTGAAGCTTTCTTT

clone size: once
J gene: TRBJ2-1
V gene: TRBV2
D gene: NA
CDR3 protein: CASSAPFGGYNEQFF
CDR3 DNA: TGTGCCAGCAGTGCCCCCTTTGGCGGGTACAATGAGCAGTTCTTC

clone size: NA
J gene: TRBJ1-2
V gene: TRBV7-2
D gene: NA
CDR3 protein: CASSLATSPNYGYTF
CDR3 DNA: TGTGCCAGCAGCTTAGCGACAAGCCCTAACTATGGCTACACCTTC

clone size: NA
J gene: TRBJ2-5
V gene: TRBV27
D gene: TRBD2
CDR3 protein: CASSRNFGGVATQETQYF
CDR3 DNA: TGTGCCAGCAGTCGCAATTTTGGGGGGGTCGCGACCCAAGAGACCCAGTACTTC

clone size: NA
J gene: TRBJ1-6
V gene: TRBV3-1/TRBV3-2
D gene: NA
CDR3 protein: CASSPDGDGGSPLHF
CDR3 DNA: TGTGCCAGCAGCCCTGATGGGGATGGAGGGTCACCCCTCCACTTT

clone size: NA
J gene: TRBJ1-5
V gene: TRBV10-3
D gene: TRBD1
CDR3 protein: CAIDRAGSNQPQHF
CDR3 DNA: TGTGCCATCGACAGGGCCGGGAGCAATCAGCCCCAGCATTTT

clone size: NA
J gene: TRBJ2-2
V gene: TRBV29-1
D gene: NA
CDR3 protein: CSAVTENTGELFF
CDR3 DNA: TGCAGCGCTGTTACTGAGAACACCGGGGAGCTGTTTTTT

clone size: NA
J gene: TRBJ1-4
V gene: TRBV12-3/TRBV12-4
D gene: NA
CDR3 protein: CASSLQGNEKLFF
CDR3 DNA: TGTGCCAGCAGTTTACAGGGGAATGAAAAACTGTTTTTT

clone size: once
J gene: TRBJ2-1
V gene: TRBV6-1
D gene: NA
CDR3 protein: CASSEAPHDAVNEQFF
CDR3 DNA: TGTGCCAGCAGTGAAGCTCCCCACGATGCGGTGAATGAGCAGTTCTTC

clone size: NA
J gene: TRBJ2-1
V gene: TRBV5-1
D gene: TRBD1
CDR3 protein: CASSFGTVPIEQFF
CDR3 DNA: TGCGCCAGCAGCTTCGGGACAGTTCCTATCGAGCAGTTCTTC

clone size: NA
J gene: TRBJ2-7
V gene: TRBV27
D gene: TRBD2
CDR3 protein: CASGSGRAYEQYF
CDR3 DNA: TGTGCCAGCGGTTCTGGGAGGGCCTACGAGCAGTACTTC

clone size: NA
J gene: TRBJ1-5
V gene: TRBV5-6
D gene: NA
CDR3 protein: CASSRGGSDQPQHF
CDR3 DNA: TGTGCCAGCAGCCGGGGAGGGAGCGATCAGCCCCAGCATTTT

clone size: NA
J gene: TRBJ2-7
V gene: TRBV4-2
D gene: TRBD2
CDR3 protein: CASSQDLRGRTPYEQYF
CDR3 DNA: TGTGCCAGCAGCCAAGATCTGCGCGGGAGGACCCCCTACGAGCAGTACTTC